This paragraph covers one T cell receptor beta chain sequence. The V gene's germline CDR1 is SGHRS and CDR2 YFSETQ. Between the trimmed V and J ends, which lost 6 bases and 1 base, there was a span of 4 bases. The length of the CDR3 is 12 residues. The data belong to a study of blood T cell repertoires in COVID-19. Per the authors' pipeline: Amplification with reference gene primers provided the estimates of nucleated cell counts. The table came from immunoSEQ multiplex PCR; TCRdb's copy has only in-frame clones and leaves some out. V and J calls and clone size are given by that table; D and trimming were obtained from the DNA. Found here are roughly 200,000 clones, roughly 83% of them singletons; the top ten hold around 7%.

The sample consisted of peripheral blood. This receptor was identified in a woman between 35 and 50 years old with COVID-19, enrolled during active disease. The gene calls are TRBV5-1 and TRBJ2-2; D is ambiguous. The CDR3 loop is CASTRNTGELFF. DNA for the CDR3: TGCGCCAGCACGCGGAACACCGGGGAGCTGTTTTTT.